This TCR beta chain appears in the sequencing data of a study of T cell responses to AZD1222 COVID-19 vaccine. The wider study: Samples with a second dose at about 4 or about 12 weeks were pooled together.

About this clone itself: Antigen specificity is unknown.

Whole-study findings and limits: Nearly half of spike-specific TCRs reportedly target variant regions that are unmutated in the B.1.351 and B.1.1.7 variants. The sample set comprised mostly white British donors with more females, and clonal diversity was possibly underestimated.

Trimming took 4 bases from V and 0 from J, leaving 15 bases between them. The CDR3 has 16 amino acids. CDR1 and CDR2 (germline): MNHNS, SASEGT. Produced via immunoSEQ multiplex PCR; TCRdb's table is partial and in-frame only. In the table there are approximately 150,000 clones, 75% to 90% of which are singletons. The chain couples TRBV6-1 to TRBJ2-5; D might be TRBD1 (5 bases). This receptor was identified in an adult in good health. The sequencing used peripheral blood, collected on day 0 of AZD1222 vaccination. CDR3 sequence (DNA): TGTGCCAGCAGTGGGTGGGGCTCTGACTACCAAGAGACCCAGTACTTC. Residues: CASSGWGSDYQETQYF.